The 29 T cell receptor beta chains in this list originate from one sample, sequenced in a study of T cell repertoires in cytomegalovirus infection. TCRdb processed the reads anew with MiXCR; each CDR3 protein has one entry. The profile shows 250,000 to 300,000 distinct CDR3 sequences, around 20% of them singletons. For these receptors, no antigen is known. The specimen was cultured PBMCs, collected from culture after CMV antigen stimulation. These receptor sequences come from a human donor in good health (CMV status not recorded). Some clones in this sample may be carry-over from other donors' samples.

This clonotype was seen at least ten times. This chain joins TRBV9 and TRBJ1-2, with D hard to call. Germline V gives CDR1 SGDLS, CDR2 YYNGEE. V lost 0 bases to trimming and J lost 4 bases, with 19 bases between them. This CDR3 spans 17 amino acids. The CDR3 nucleotides are TGTGCCAGCAGCGTAGAGTTTGGGGTCAGTGCATCCTATGGCTACACCTTC. It translates to CASSVEFGVSASYGYTF. Full variable domain (missing parts from reference TRBV9 and TRBJ1-2): DSGVTQTPKHLITATGQRVTLRCSPRSGDLSVYWYQQSLDQGLQFLIQYYNGEERAKGNILERFSAQQFPDLHSELNLSSLELGDSALYFCASSVEFGVSASYGYTFGSGTRLTVV.

The V and J genes are TRBV9 and TRBJ1-2; TRBD1 matches at 7 bases. The CDR3 totals 13 residues. Losses at the gene ends were 2 bases for V and 9 bases for J; bases not matched to a gene: 7. Germline CDR1 SGDLS, CDR2 YYNGEE. The CDR3 spells CASSVEGALSYTF. DNA of the CDR3: TGTGCCAGCAGCGTCGAGGGGGCGCTTAGCTACACCTTC. Using reference TRBV9 and TRBJ1-2 for the parts outside the CDR3, the full variable domain is DSGVTQTPKHLITATGQRVTLRCSPRSGDLSVYWYQQSLDQGLQFLIQYYNGEERAKGNILERFSAQQFPDLHSELNLSSLELGDSALYFCASSVEGALSYTFGSGTRLTVV.

This clonotype was seen many times. J is TRBJ2-6 and V is TRBV7-3, with D maybe TRBD2 (6 bases). Looked up from germline, CDR1 is SGHTA and CDR2 is FQGTGA. Trimming took off 5 bases at V and 0 bases at J, with 26 bases between the two ends. CDR3 length: 21 amino acids. The CDR3 nucleotides read TGTGCCAGCAGCCCTACCCGTTGGGACCCGGGGGAACCCTCTGGGGCCAACGTCCTGACTTTC. It specifies CASSPTRWDPGEPSGANVLTF.

This clonotype appeared many times. This chain links TRBV19 with TRBJ2-1, with TRBD2 matching 8 bases. The junction had 4 bases not matched to a gene; V was cut back by 3 bases and J by 6 bases. The CDR3 sequence is 14 residues long. CDR1 LNHDA and CDR2 SQIVND come from the germline V gene (reference sequence). The CDR3 bases are TGTGCCAGTAGTATCGGACTAGCCGGCAATGAGCAGTTCTTC. Its translation is CASSIGLAGNEQFF.

This clonotype was seen a few times. The chain has TRBV6-6 and TRBJ2-6; TRBD1 matches 7 bases. This CDR3 is 16 amino acids long. Germline CDR1 reads MNHNY; CDR2 reads SVGAGI (reference sequence). With 5 bases clipped from V and 2 bases from J, the junction kept 6 bases outside the gene matches. CDR3 coding DNA: TGTGCCAGCAGTCGACAGGGTGGGGCTGGGGCCAACGTCCTGACTTTC. Translating it yields CASSRQGGAGANVLTF.

The gene calls are TRBV6-5 and TRBJ1-1; no clear D. CDR3 length equals 13 residues. Germline CDR1 reads MNHEY; CDR2 reads SVGAGI. V lost 2 bases and J 6 bases, leaving 10 bases between the germline ends. CDR3 DNA sequence: TGTGCCAGCAGTTACAACTGGGCGTCTGAAGCTTTCTTT. Its translation: CASSYNWASEAFF.

This clonotype has at least ten counts. The chain couples TRBV7-2 to TRBJ2-7; D gene uncertain. Looked up from germline, CDR1 is SGHTA and CDR2 is FQGNSA. V was cut by 0 bases and J by 3 bases, with 6 bases left in between. The CDR3 contains 13 residues. The chain's CDR3 is CASSLALGYEQYF. CDR3 sequence (DNA): TGTGCCAGCAGCTTAGCGCTAGGCTACGAGCAGTACTTC.

This clonotype was counted at least ten times. V gene TRBV12-3 or TRBV12-4 combines with J gene TRBJ1-1, with 7 nucleotides matching TRBD1. The CDR3 length is 14 residues. The trim removed 1 base at V and 6 bases at J, leaving 5 bases unmatched. The CDR3 DNA is TGTGCCAGCAGTTTAGGCAGGGGGTTGTCTGAAGCTTTCTTT. This encodes CASSLGRGLSEAFF.

This clonotype was seen many times. The rearrangement links TRBV7-2 to TRBJ2-1; 7 bases map to TRBD1. The trim removed 5 bases at V and 0 bases at J, leaving 4 bases unmatched. The CDR3 length is 15 residues. Per the germline V gene, CDR1 is SGHTA and CDR2 is FQGNSA. CDR3 protein: CASSTRQGSYNEQFF. DNA for the CDR3: TGTGCCAGCAGCACCCGACAGGGCTCCTACAATGAGCAGTTCTTC.

This clonotype was picked up many times. This rearrangement joins TRBV12-3 or TRBV12-4 to TRBJ1-2, with a possible D match to TRBD1 (5 bases). V lost 3 bases, J lost 5 bases, and 16 bases lay in between. The CDR3 consists of 15 residues. The CDR3 region is CASSFGRDGRYGYTF. As DNA, the CDR3 is TGTGCCAGCAGTTTCGGTAGGGACGGAAGGTATGGCTACACCTTC.

This clonotype was recorded a few times. The rearrangement joins TRBV27 to TRBJ2-7; tentatively, D is TRBD2 (5 bases). This CDR3 comprises 15 residues. Germline CDR1 MNHEY, CDR2 SMNVEV (reference sequence). V dropped 3 bases and J dropped 5 bases, with 17 bases sitting between them. The CDR3 DNA follows: TGTGCCAGCAGTTTTCTGGTAGCGAATCCGGACGAGCAGTACTTC. This sequence encodes CASSFLVANPDEQYF.

The chain employs TRBV28 and TRBJ1-1; D perhaps matches TRBD1 (6 bases). Germline-derived CDR1 and CDR2 are MDHEN and SYDVKM. Trimming stripped 6 bases from V and 0 bases from J, with 11 bases between. CDR3 length: 14 amino acids. The CDR3 sequence is CASSVGAMNTEAFF. Here the CDR3 DNA reads TGTGCCAGCAGCGTGGGGGCAATGAACACTGAAGCTTTCTTT.

This clonotype has a handful of counts. The rearrangement uses TRBV5-4 and TRBJ2-1; D remains ambiguous. Germline V CDR1 and CDR2: SGHNT, YYREEE (reference sequence). V was pared by 4 bases and J by 14 bases, with 16 bases between. The CDR3 consists of 12 residues. The CDR3 nucleotides read TGTGCCAGCAGCCGAGGACGGTTAAAGGAGTTCTTC. It is translated as CASSRGRLKEFF.

The V call is TRBV29-1, the J call TRBJ2-1; 11 bases are shared with TRBD2. Trimming at V came to 3 bases and at J to 3 bases, leaving 7 bases not matched to a gene. Per germline, CDR1 SQVTM and CDR2 ANQGSEA. This CDR3 has 16 residues. As DNA, the CDR3 is TGCAGCGTTGACGGTAGCGGGAGGGGGAACTACAATGAGCAGTTCTTC. Translation gives CSVDGSGRGNYNEQFF.

The chain joins TRBV10-3 to TRBJ1-4; TRBD1 is a possible D gene (6 bases). The V and J ends lost 7 bases and 6 bases respectively, with 12 bases between them. The CDR3 is 13 amino acids. Per germline, CDR1 ENHRY and CDR2 SYGVKD. CDR3 sequence (DNA): TGTGCCATCACCCCGAACAGGGATGAAAAACTGTTTTTT. It is translated as CAITPNRDEKLFF.

The chain is built from TRBV12-3 or TRBV12-4 and TRBJ1-1, with TRBD1 as a possible D gene (6 bases). CDR3 length: 15 amino acids. V lost 1 base to trimming and J lost 1 base, with 10 bases between them. This chain's CDR3 is CASSLGQAANTEAFF. Here the CDR3 DNA reads TGTGCCAGCAGTTTAGGACAGGCGGCGAACACTGAAGCTTTCTTT.

This clonotype has more than one count but fewer than ten. V and J are TRBV5-1 and TRBJ2-1; 7 nucleotides match TRBD2. In germline, CDR1 is SGHRS, CDR2 YFSETQ. V was pared by 5 bases and J by 5 bases, with 10 bases of the junction left unmatched. The CDR3 covers 15 residues. DNA for the CDR3: TGCGCCAGCAGAAGCGGGACTGGGGCGGACAATGAGCAGTTCTTC. Its translation: CASRSGTGADNEQFF.

This clonotype was seen only once. The chain couples TRBV12-3 or TRBV12-4 to TRBJ2-1; 8 bases are a match to TRBD2. The J segment lost 5 bases and the V segment lost 6 bases, leaving 9 bases of the junction unmatched. CDR3 length: 15 amino acids. The CDR3 loop is CASSSSGRGNNEQFF. The CDR3 bases are TGTGCCAGCAGCTCGAGCGGGAGAGGGAACAATGAGCAGTTCTTC.

This clonotype was seen only a few times. V usage is TRBV7-6 and J usage is TRBJ1-3, with D unresolved. Trimming cost V 5 bases and J 2 bases, with 10 bases left between them. Germline values: CDR1 SGHVS, CDR2 FNYEAQ. The CDR3 has 14 residues. The CDR3 here is CASSPTGTGNTIYF. The DNA for the CDR3 is TGTGCCAGCAGCCCGACGGGGACTGGAAACACCATATATTTT.

The chain carries TRBV6-4 and TRBJ2-4; the D is unclear. Germline V lookup: CDR1 MRHNA, CDR2 SNTAGT. The CDR3 spans 16 residues. Trimming shortened V by 7 bases and J by 0 bases, and 16 bases separated the two germline ends. Written as DNA, the CDR3 is TGTGCCAGCACTAAAGGATTTTGGGTAGCCAAAAACATTCAGTACTTC. This codes for CASTKGFWVAKNIQYF.

This clonotype was recorded a few times. The genes are TRBV19 and TRBJ1-1; D not certain. Germline CDR1 LNHDA, CDR2 SQIVND (reference sequence). The CDR3 is 16 amino acids. V dropped 7 bases and J dropped 5 bases, with 23 bases sitting between them. CDR3 sequence (DNA): TGTGCCAGTAACCCCGGCGTGGATTTAATACGGACTGAAGCTTTCTTT. It encodes CASNPGVDLIRTEAFF.

The genes are TRBV19 and TRBJ2-3; a weak D match, TRBD2 (5 bases). V lost 3 bases to trimming and J lost 4 bases, with 11 bases between them. Germline loops: CDR1 LNHDA, CDR2 SQIVND (reference sequence). The CDR3 totals 14 residues. The CDR3: CASSMGSGPDTQYF. CDR3 nucleotide sequence: TGTGCCAGTAGTATGGGGAGCGGACCAGATACGCAGTATTTT.

The chain has TRBV7-9 and TRBJ1-2; D uncertain. V was cut by 5 bases and J by 3 bases, with 19 bases left in between. The CDR3 sequence is 16 residues long. Germline V gene sequence: CDR1 SEHNR, CDR2 FQNEAQ (reference sequence). CDR3 coding DNA: TGTGCCAGCAGCGGAGGCCGCGGAGGTGGAGACTATGGCTACACCTTC. This codes for CASSGGRGGGDYGYTF.

The rearrangement joins TRBV7-2 to TRBJ1-5; the match to TRBD1 covers 11 bases. The CDR3 covers 15 residues. J lost 7 bases, V lost 4 bases, and 6 bases had no gene match. From germline, CDR1 is SGHTA and CDR2 FQGNSA. CDR3 DNA sequence: TGTGCCAGCAGCTCGGGACAGGGGGTCTACCAGCCCCAGCATTTT. Its protein product is CASSSGQGVYQPQHF.

The sample holds many counts of this clonotype. The chain couples TRBV7-2 to TRBJ1-3; weak D call: TRBD1 (6 bases). V was cut by 3 bases and J by 0 bases, with 9 bases left in between. This CDR3 region has 15 residues. The germline V gene has CDR1 SGHTA and CDR2 FQGNSA. The chain's CDR3 is CASSLPGVSGNTIYF. CDR3 DNA: TGTGCCAGCAGCTTGCCAGGGGTCTCTGGAAACACCATATATTTT.

About this clonotype itself: A read error may explain this, as a much larger clone is one base away. V is TRBV7-2 and J is TRBJ2-2, with TRBD2 matching 12 bases. Germline V lookup: CDR1 SGHTA, CDR2 FQGNSA. V shed 4 bases, J shed 7 bases, and the junction held 13 bases outside the gene matches. The CDR3 is 18 amino acids. The CDR3 loop is CASSSNLLAGGLVGELFF. The CDR3 DNA follows: TGTGCCAGCAGCTCCAACCTACTAGCGGGAGGTTTGGTCGGGGAGCTGTTTTTT.

The J gene is TRBJ2-3, the V gene TRBV24-1; D remains ambiguous. Germline lookup yields CDR1 KGHDR and CDR2 SFDVKD. The CDR3 has 17 residues. With 2 bases removed from V and 0 bases from J, the gap between germline ends came to 14 bases. The CDR3 DNA sequence: TGTGCCACCAGTGATTCGGATAGCTCCTCTAGCACAGATACGCAGTATTTT. This gives the protein CATSDSDSSSSTDTQYF.

V and J are TRBV12-3 or TRBV12-4 and TRBJ2-1; 8 positions agree with TRBD2. The CDR3 totals 14 residues. V trimming: 5 bases; J trimming: 5 bases; junction bases outside the gene matches: 5. DNA of the CDR3: TGTGCCAGCAGTCAGAGCGGGAGCCACAATGAGCAGTTCTTC. Amino acid sequence: CASSQSGSHNEQFF.

In this sample, this clonotype turned up once. A read error is possible here, since a much larger clone lies one base away. This sequence joins TRBV7-9 and TRBJ2-7; no reliable D call. V lost 4 bases, J lost 6 bases, and 16 bases lay in between. Per germline, CDR1 SEHNR and CDR2 FQNEAQ (reference sequence). The CDR3 loop spans 14 amino acids. The CDR3 nucleotides read TGTGCCAGCAGCTATACGGACCAGTCGTGCGAGCAGTACTTC. Its translation: CASSYTDQSCEQYF.